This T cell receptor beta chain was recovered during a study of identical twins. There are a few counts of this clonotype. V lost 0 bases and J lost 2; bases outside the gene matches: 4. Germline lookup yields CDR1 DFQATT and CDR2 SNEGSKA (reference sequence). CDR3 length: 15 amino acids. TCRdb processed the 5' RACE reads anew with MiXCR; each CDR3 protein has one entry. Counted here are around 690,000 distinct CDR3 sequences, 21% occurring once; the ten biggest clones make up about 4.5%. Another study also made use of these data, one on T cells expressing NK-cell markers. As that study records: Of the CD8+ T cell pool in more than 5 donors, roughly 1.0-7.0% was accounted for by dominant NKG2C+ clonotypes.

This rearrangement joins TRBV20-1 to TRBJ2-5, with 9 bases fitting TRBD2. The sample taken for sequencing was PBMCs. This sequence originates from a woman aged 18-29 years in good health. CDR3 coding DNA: TGCAGTGCTAGAGACCCGGGACTAGCTCAAGAGACCCAGTACTTC. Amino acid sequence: CSARDPGLAQETQYF.